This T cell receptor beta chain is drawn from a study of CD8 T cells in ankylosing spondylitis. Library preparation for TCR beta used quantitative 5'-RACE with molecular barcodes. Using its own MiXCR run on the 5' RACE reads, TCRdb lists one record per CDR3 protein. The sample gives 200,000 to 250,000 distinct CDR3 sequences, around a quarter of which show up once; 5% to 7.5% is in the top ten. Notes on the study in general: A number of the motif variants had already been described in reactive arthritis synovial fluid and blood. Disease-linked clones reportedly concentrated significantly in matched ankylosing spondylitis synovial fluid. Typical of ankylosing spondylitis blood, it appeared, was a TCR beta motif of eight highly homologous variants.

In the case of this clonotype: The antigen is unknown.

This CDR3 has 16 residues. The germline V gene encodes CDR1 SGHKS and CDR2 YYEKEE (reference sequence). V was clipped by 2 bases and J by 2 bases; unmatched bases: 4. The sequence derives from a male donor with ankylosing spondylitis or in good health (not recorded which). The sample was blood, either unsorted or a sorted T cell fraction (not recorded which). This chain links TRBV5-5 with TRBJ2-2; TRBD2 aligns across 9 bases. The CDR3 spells CASSFTGTSNTGELFF. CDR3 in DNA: TGTGCCAGCAGCTTTACCGGGACTAGCAACACCGGGGAGCTGTTTTTT.